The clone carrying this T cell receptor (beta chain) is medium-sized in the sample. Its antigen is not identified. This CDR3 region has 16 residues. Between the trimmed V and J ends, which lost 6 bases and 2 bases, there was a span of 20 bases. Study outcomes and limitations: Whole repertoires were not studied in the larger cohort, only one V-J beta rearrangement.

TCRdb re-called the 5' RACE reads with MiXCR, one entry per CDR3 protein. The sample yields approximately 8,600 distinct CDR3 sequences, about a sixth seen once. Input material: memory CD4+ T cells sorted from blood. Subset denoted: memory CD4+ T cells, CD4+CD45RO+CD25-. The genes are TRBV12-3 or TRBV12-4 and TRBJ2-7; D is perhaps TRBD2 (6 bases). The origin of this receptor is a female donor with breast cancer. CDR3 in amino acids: CASRSLESRGAYEQYF. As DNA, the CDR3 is TGTGCCAGCAGGTCCCTCGAATCGCGGGGAGCCTACGAGCAGTACTTC.